Listed here are 26 T cell receptor beta chains from one sample, sequenced in a study of blood T cell repertoires in COVID-19. The table came from immunoSEQ multiplex PCR; TCRdb's copy has only in-frame clones and leaves some out. The top ten hold roughly 4.3% of the sample, which has hundreds of thousands of clones, 85% to 90% seen once. What was sequenced was PBMCs or T cells enriched from blood (not recorded which). Every receptor here comes from a woman between 18 and 29 years old with acute COVID-19.

The CDR3 coding sequence is TGTGCCAGCTCACAAGGGTGGGGGCGTACAGATACGCAGTATTTT. It is translated as CASSQGWGRTDTQYF. The chain couples TRBV27 to TRBJ2-3; possibly TRBD1 for D (6 bases). CDR3 length: 15 amino acids. The V and J ends lost 8 bases and 3 bases respectively, with 18 bases between them. The germline CDR1 and CDR2 sequences are MNHEY and SMNVEV (reference sequence).

The chain carries TRBV12-3 or TRBV12-4 and TRBJ2-2, with 8 positions matching TRBD1. This CDR3 contains 13 residues. The V gene end was trimmed by 5 bases and the J gene end by 7 bases; junction bases not matched to a gene: 3. The CDR3 coding sequence is TGTGCCAGCAGTACAGGGGGGCACGGGGAGCTGTTTTTT. This codes for CASSTGGHGELFF.

The chain carries TRBV27 and TRBJ1-5; the match to TRBD1 covers 12 bases. This CDR3 region has 15 residues. V shed 6 bases, J shed 6 bases, and the junction held 6 bases outside the gene matches. The germline V gene encodes CDR1 MNHEY and CDR2 SMNVEV (reference sequence). CDR3 in amino acids: CASRDGTGGVQPQHF. CDR3 bases: TGTGCCAGCAGAGACGGGACAGGGGGCGTTCAGCCCCAGCATTTT.

The V gene is TRBV5-1, the J gene TRBJ1-4, with D perhaps matching TRBD1 (6 bases). CDR3 size: 13 residues. Per germline, CDR1 SGHRS and CDR2 YFSETQ. The V end was cut by 4 bases, the J end by 8 bases, with 12 bases between. The CDR3 region is CASSLGTREKLFF. The DNA for the CDR3 is TGCGCCAGCAGCCTGGGGACAAGAGAAAAACTGTTTTTT.

V gene TRBV25-1 combines with J gene TRBJ2-5; D possibly corresponds to TRBD2 (6 bases). The CDR3 sequence is 14 residues long. The germline CDR1 and CDR2 sequences are MGHDK and SYGVNS. Trimming took off 8 bases at V and 1 base at J, with 14 bases between the two ends. The CDR3 here is CASPGGRGQETQYF. CDR3 coding DNA: TGTGCCAGCCCCGGGGGTAGGGGCCAAGAGACCCAGTACTTC.

This CDR3 is CASSLGPGLAGGGGGTQYF. The CDR3 DNA is TGTGCCAGCAGCTTAGGGCCGGGACTAGCGGGAGGCGGGGGAGGGACCCAGTACTTC. The chain employs TRBV11-2 and TRBJ2-5; TRBD2 matches at 15 bases. The CDR3 has 19 residues. CDR1 is SGHAT and CDR2 is FQNNGV in the germline V gene. The V gene end was trimmed by 1 base and the J gene end by 7 bases; junction bases not matched to a gene: 13.

The J gene is TRBJ1-1, the V gene TRBV18, with 7 positions matching TRBD1. The J segment lost 0 bases and the V segment lost 6 bases, leaving 4 bases of the junction unmatched. The CDR3 runs 14 residues. Per germline, CDR1 KGHSH and CDR2 LQKENI. CDR3 region: CASSTGTVNTEAFF. The CDR3 DNA is TGTGCCAGCTCGACGGGGACAGTGAACACTGAAGCTTTCTTT.

This clone was seen a handful of times. This sequence joins TRBV7-2 and TRBJ1-3, with 7 bases aligning to TRBD1. This CDR3 contains 17 residues. Per the germline V gene, CDR1 is SGHTA and CDR2 is FQGNSA. The trim removed 5 bases at V and 1 base at J, leaving 11 bases unmatched. The CDR3 DNA follows: TGTGCCAGCAGCCCACAGGACAGGACCCTATCTGGAAACACCATATATTTT. This encodes CASSPQDRTLSGNTIYF.

J is TRBJ1-2 and V is TRBV5-4; 9 bases align to TRBD1. This CDR3 region has 14 residues. Germline assignment: CDR1 SGHNT and CDR2 YYREEE (reference sequence). J lost 4 bases, V lost 4 bases, and 5 bases had no gene match. The CDR3 region is CASSPRTGVYGYTF. The CDR3 nucleotides are TGTGCCAGCAGCCCGAGGACAGGGGTCTATGGCTACACCTTC.

This chain uses TRBV28 with TRBJ1-1; 7 bases agree with TRBD1. The CDR3 sequence is 14 residues long. Germline V gene lookup returns CDR1 MDHEN and CDR2 SYDVKM. V trimming: 6 bases; J trimming: 1 base; junction bases outside the gene matches: 5. The CDR3 bases are TGTGCCAGCAGGGATTACAGGGGGAACACTGAAGCTTTCTTT. Amino acid sequence: CASRDYRGNTEAFF.

Notes on this clone: The same CDR3 also results from other DNA sequences found in this sample. The V and J genes are TRBV7-3 and TRBJ1-1, with unresolved D. Trimming removed 5 bases from V and 1 base from J, with 5 bases in between. The CDR3 length is 12 residues. The V gene's germline CDR1 is SGHTA and CDR2 FQGTGA. CDR3 DNA sequence: TGTGCCAGCAGCACTGGGAACACTGAAGCTTTCTTT. It encodes CASSTGNTEAFF.

This chain connects TRBV2 to TRBJ1-5; D uncertain. V was cut by 2 bases and J by 3 bases, with 11 bases left in between. CDR1 and CDR2 (germline): SNHLY, FYNNEI. The CDR3 has 15 amino acids. The CDR3 coding sequence is TGTGCCAGCAGTGAACTCGAACAGTTCAATCAGCCCCAGCATTTT. Encoded protein: CASSELEQFNQPQHF.

This chain uses TRBV27 with TRBJ2-7; 11 nucleotides align to TRBD2. This CDR3 region has 17 residues. V shed 3 bases and J 2 bases; nucleotides not matched to a gene: 9. Per germline, CDR1 MNHEY and CDR2 SMNVEV (reference sequence). As DNA, the CDR3 is TGTGCCAGCAGTTTCTATCGTCTAGCGGGAGGCCCCTACGAGCAGTACTTC. This gives the protein CASSFYRLAGGPYEQYF.

This chain joins TRBV24-1 and TRBJ1-2; the D is unclear. This CDR3 contains 13 residues. CDR1 KGHDR and CDR2 SFDVKD come from the germline V gene. V lost 6 bases, J lost 6 bases, and 13 bases lay in between. The CDR3 DNA sequence: TGTGCCACCAGTTCCGCAGGCCGCAATGGCTACACCTTC. Residues: CATSSAGRNGYTF.

The V call is TRBV14, the J call TRBJ2-5; 7 bases match TRBD2. V lost 4 bases, J lost 2 bases, and 4 bases stayed unmatched. CDR3 length: 14 residues. The germline gives CDR1 SGHDN, CDR2 FVKESK. The DNA for the CDR3 is TGTGCCAGCAGCCGGCTAGCGGCGCAAGAGACCCAGTACTTC. The encoded protein is CASSRLAAQETQYF.

The chain links TRBV5-4 to TRBJ2-5, with 7 bases identical to TRBD2. Trimming cost V 2 bases and J 5 bases; bases outside gene matches: 6. Looked up from germline, CDR1 is SGHNT and CDR2 is YYREEE (reference sequence). This CDR3 region has 14 residues. The CDR3 DNA follows: TGTGCCAGCAGCTTACGGGGGAGGGAGGAGACCCAGTACTTC. This encodes CASSLRGREETQYF.

The V gene is TRBV6-4, the J gene TRBJ2-3; weak D call: TRBD2 (5 bases). CDR1 and CDR2 from the germline V gene are MRHNA and SNTAGT. Trimming left V 2 bases short and J 0 bases short, with 9 bases between. The CDR3 covers 15 residues. Here the CDR3 reads CASSDDGKSTDTQYF. The CDR3 bases are TGTGCCAGCAGTGACGACGGGAAAAGCACAGATACGCAGTATTTT.

The V call is TRBV19, the J call TRBJ1-5; D may be TRBD1 (6 bases). V was shortened by 7 bases and J by 7 bases, with 17 bases between the two germline ends. Germline V CDR1 and CDR2: LNHDA, SQIVND (reference sequence). This CDR3 has 14 residues. CDR3 sequence reads: CASTPGGGVQPQHF. In DNA, the CDR3 is TGTGCCAGTACCCCTGGGGGGGGCGTACAGCCCCAGCATTTT.

The chain couples TRBV6-5 to TRBJ1-4; maybe TRBD1 (6 bases). This CDR3 has 15 amino acids. Trimming removed 2 bases from V and 5 bases from J, with 12 bases in between. Germline V gene sequence: CDR1 MNHEY, CDR2 SVGAGI. CDR3: CASSYRGAANEKLFF. The CDR3 DNA sequence: TGTGCCAGCAGTTACCGGGGGGCCGCGAATGAAAAACTGTTTTTT.

The chain has TRBV7-6 and TRBJ1-1; no definite D call. Trimming took 6 bases from V and 3 from J, leaving 5 bases between them. The germline gives CDR1 SGHVS, CDR2 FNYEAQ. CDR3 length equals 11 residues. In DNA form, the CDR3 reads TGTGCCAGCAGAACGGACACTGAAGCTTTCTTT. This encodes CASRTDTEAFF.

This chain links TRBV21-1 with TRBJ2-7; the table's D call, TRBD1, has no DNA check behind it. TRBV21-1 is classified as a pseudogene. This CDR3 has 16 amino acids. In DNA form, the CDR3 reads TGTGCCAGCAGTAGACCCCGGGACAGTCATTACCACGAGCAGTACTTC. Its translation: CASSRPRDSHYHEQYF.

The V gene is TRBV4-2, the J gene TRBJ2-7, with TRBD1 matching over 8 bases. The length of the CDR3 is 15 residues. Germline loops: CDR1 LGHNA, CDR2 YNFKEQ. V lost 0 bases, J lost 2 bases, and 3 bases stayed unmatched. The CDR3 spells CASSQDLQGAYEQYF. In DNA form, the CDR3 reads TGTGCCAGCAGCCAAGATTTACAGGGGGCCTACGAGCAGTACTTC.

This clone was recorded only once. V usage is TRBV7-2 and J usage is TRBJ1-3; TRBD1 agrees at 7 bases. Germline V gives CDR1 SGHTA, CDR2 FQGNSA. With V trimmed by 5 bases and J by 6 bases, 7 bases remained unmatched. The CDR3 consists of 14 residues. CDR3 bases: TGTGCCAGCAGCCAAGACAGGGACTCAAACACCATATATTTT. Amino acid sequence: CASSQDRDSNTIYF.

The chain couples TRBV3-1 (or the pseudogene TRBV3-2) to TRBJ2-1; TRBD2 matches at 10 bases. The CDR3 covers 17 residues. The V gene's germline CDR1 is LGHDT and CDR2 YNNKEL (reference sequence). The trim removed 3 bases at V and 0 bases at J, leaving 5 bases unmatched. CDR3 in amino acids: CASSQLSGRTSYNEQFF. The DNA of the CDR3 is TGTGCCAGCAGCCAGCTTAGCGGGAGGACCTCCTACAATGAGCAGTTCTTC.

The chain links TRBV6-6 to TRBJ2-7; 8 bases map to TRBD1. Germline V CDR1 and CDR2: MNHNY, SVGAGI (reference sequence). The CDR3 is made up of 14 amino acids. V trimming: 5 bases; J trimming: 3 bases; junction bases outside the gene matches: 6. CDR3 sequence reads: CASSGGTGGYEQYF. CDR3 nucleotide sequence: TGTGCCAGCAGTGGGGGGACAGGAGGCTACGAGCAGTACTTC.

V usage is TRBV28 and J usage is TRBJ2-5; D may be TRBD1 (7 bases). This CDR3 has 14 amino acids. Germline V lookup: CDR1 MDHEN, CDR2 SYDVKM. Between the trimmed V and J ends, which lost 8 bases and 6 bases, there was a span of 19 bases. The CDR3 loop reads CASQSGGGTKTQYF. CDR3 nucleotide sequence: TGTGCCAGCCAATCCGGAGGGGGCACGAAGACCCAGTACTTC.